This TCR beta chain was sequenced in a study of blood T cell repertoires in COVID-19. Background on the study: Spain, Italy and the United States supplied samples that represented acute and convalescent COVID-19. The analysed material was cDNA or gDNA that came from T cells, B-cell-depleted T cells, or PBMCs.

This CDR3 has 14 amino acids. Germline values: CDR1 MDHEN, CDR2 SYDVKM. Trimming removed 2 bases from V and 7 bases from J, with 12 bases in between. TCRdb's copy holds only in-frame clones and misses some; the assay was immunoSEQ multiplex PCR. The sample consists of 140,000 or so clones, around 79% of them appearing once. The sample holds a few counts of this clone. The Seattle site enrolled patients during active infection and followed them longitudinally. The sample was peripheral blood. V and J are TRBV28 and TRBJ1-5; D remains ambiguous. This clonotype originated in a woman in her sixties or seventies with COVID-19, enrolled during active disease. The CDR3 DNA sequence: TGTGCCAGCAGTTTAAGCGGAACCCGACAGCCCCAGCATTTT. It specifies CASSLSGTRQPQHF.